A few counts support the clone carrying this T cell receptor (beta chain). This CDR3 comprises 15 residues. Germline V gene lookup returns CDR1 MGHDK and CDR2 SYGVNS. Trimming at V came to 6 bases and at J to 2 bases, leaving 6 bases not matched to a gene. These data are taken from a study of response to subunit inactivated influenza vaccine. Each CDR3 protein gets one entry after TCRdb re-called the RT-PCR reads with MiXCR. Among 450,000 to 600,000 distinct CDR3 sequences listed, approximately 7.7% were seen once. Source: PBMCs from blood, taken around 25 months after vaccination. The source of this sequence is a man between 50 and 69 years old who received an inactivated influenza vaccine. This rearrangement joins TRBV25-1 to TRBJ2-1; 8 bases agree with TRBD1. The chain's CDR3 is CASSPGQGPYNEQFF. The CDR3 bases are TGTGCCAGCAGCCCTGGACAGGGTCCCTACAATGAGCAGTTCTTC. Full variable domain (rest looked up from reference TRBV25-1 and TRBJ2-1): EADIYQTPRYLVIGTGKKITLECSQTMGHDKMYWYQQDPGMELHLIHYSYGVNSTEKGDLSSESTVSRIRTEHFPLTLESARPSHTSQYLCASSPGQGPYNEQFFGPGTRLTVL.